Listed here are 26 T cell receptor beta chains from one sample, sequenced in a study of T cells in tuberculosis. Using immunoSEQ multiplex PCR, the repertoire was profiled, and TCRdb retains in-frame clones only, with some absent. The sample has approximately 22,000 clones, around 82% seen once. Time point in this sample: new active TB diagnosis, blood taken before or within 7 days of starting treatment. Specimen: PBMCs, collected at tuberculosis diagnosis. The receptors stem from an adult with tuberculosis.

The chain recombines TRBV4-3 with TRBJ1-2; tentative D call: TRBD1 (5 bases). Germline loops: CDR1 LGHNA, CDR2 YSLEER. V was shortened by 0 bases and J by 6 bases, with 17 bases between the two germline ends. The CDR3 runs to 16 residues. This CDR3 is CASSQDRAAGGNGYTF. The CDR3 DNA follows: TGCGCCAGCAGCCAAGATAGGGCGGCGGGGGGGAATGGCTACACCTTC.

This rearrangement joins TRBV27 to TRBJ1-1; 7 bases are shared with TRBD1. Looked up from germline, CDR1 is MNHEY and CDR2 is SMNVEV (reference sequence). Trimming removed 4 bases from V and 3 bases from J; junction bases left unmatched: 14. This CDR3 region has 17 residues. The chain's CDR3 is CASSSPDMTGFYTEAFF. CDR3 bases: TGTGCCAGCAGTTCCCCCGATATGACAGGGTTCTACACTGAAGCTTTCTTT.

CDR3 nucleotide sequence: TGTGCCAGCAGCGAGGACAGCTACTATGGCTACACCTTC. Protein sequence: CASSEDSYYGYTF. This rearrangement joins TRBV9 to TRBJ1-2, with D possibly matching TRBD1 (6 bases). V was trimmed by 3 bases and J by 3 bases, leaving 9 bases between them. Germline CDR1 is SGDLS and CDR2 is YYNGEE. The CDR3 loop spans 13 amino acids.

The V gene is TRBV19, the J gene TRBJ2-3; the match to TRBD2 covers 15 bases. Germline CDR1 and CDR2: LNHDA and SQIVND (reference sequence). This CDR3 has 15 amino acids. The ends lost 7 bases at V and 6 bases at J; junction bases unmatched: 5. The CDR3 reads CASIRTSGGADTQYF. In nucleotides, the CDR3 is TGTGCCAGTATAAGGACTAGCGGGGGGGCGGATACGCAGTATTTT.

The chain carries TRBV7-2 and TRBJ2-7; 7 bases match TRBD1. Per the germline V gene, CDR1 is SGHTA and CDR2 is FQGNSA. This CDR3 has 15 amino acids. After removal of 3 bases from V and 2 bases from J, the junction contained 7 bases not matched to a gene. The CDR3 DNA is TGTGCCAGCAGCTTCAAGGGGGACAGCGCCTACGAGCAGTACTTC. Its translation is CASSFKGDSAYEQYF.

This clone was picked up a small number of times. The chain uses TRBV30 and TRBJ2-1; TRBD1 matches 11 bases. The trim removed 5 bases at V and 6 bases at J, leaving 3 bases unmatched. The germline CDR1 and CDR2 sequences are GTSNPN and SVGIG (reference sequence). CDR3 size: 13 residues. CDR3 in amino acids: CAWGGQGVNEQFF. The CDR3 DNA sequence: TGTGCCTGGGGGGGACAGGGGGTCAATGAGCAGTTCTTC.

CDR3 coding DNA: TGTGCCAGCCAGAGTACAGGGGGCTATCAGCCCCAGCATTTT. Translation gives CASQSTGGYQPQHF. The rearrangement uses TRBV6-1 and TRBJ1-5, with 9 nucleotides matching TRBD1. The CDR3 contains 14 residues. Germline V gene data show CDR1 as MNHNS and CDR2 as SASEGT. Unmatched junction bases numbered 7, after V lost 8 bases and J lost 5 bases.

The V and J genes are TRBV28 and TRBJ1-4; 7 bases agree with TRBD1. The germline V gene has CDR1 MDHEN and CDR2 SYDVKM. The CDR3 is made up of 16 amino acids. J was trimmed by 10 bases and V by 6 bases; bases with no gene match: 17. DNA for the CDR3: TGTGCCAGCAGCGATCCGGGTCACAGGGGAAAGGGAAAACTGTTTTTT. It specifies CASSDPGHRGKGKLFF. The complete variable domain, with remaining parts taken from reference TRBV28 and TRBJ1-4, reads DVKVTQSSRYLVKRTGEKVFLECVQDMDHENMFWYRQDPGLGLRLIYFSYDVKMKEKGDIPEGYSVSREKKERFSLILESASTNQTSMYLCASSDPGHRGKGKLFFGSGTQLSVL.

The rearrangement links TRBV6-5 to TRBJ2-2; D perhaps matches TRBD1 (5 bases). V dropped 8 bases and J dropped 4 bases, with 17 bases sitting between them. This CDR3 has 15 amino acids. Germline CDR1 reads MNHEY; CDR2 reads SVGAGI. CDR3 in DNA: TGTGCCAGCTCGCCCCCTCAGGGTCCCACCGGGGAGCTGTTTTTT. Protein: CASSPPQGPTGELFF.

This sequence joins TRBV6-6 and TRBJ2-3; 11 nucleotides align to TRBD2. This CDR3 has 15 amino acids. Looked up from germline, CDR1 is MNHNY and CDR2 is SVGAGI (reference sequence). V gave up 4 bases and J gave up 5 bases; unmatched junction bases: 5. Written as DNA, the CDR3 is TGTGCCAGCAGTTTTGGGACTAGCGGTGGAGATACGCAGTATTTT. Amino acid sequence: CASSFGTSGGDTQYF.

The CDR3 nucleotides are TGTGCCAGTAGGGGTAGCGGGGGCCTCTACGAGCAGTACTTC. Its protein product is CASRGSGGLYEQYF. V usage is TRBV6-5 and J usage is TRBJ2-7; 9 positions agree with TRBD2. Losses at the gene ends were 9 bases for V and 3 bases for J; bases not matched to a gene: 9. The CDR3 consists of 14 residues. Germline lookup yields CDR1 MNHEY and CDR2 SVGAGI.

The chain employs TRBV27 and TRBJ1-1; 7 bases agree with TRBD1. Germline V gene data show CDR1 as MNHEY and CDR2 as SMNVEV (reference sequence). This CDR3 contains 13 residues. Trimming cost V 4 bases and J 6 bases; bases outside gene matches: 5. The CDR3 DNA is TGTGCCAGCAGTTGGGGGCAGGGGGCTGAAGCTTTCTTT. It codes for CASSWGQGAEAFF.

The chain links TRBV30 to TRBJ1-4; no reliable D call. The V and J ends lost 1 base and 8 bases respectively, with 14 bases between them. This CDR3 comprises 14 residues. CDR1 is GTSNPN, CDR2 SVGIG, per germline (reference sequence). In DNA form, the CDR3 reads TGTGCCTGGAGTGCGGGAGACGGCGGGGAAAAACTGTTTTTT. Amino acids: CAWSAGDGGEKLFF.

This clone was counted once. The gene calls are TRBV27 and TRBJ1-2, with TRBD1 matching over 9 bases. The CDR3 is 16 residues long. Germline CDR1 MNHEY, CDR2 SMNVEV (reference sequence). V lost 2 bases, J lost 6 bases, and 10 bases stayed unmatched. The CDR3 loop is CASSLNPGTGYDGYTF. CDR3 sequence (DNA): TGTGCCAGCAGTTTAAACCCCGGGACAGGGTATGATGGCTACACCTTC.

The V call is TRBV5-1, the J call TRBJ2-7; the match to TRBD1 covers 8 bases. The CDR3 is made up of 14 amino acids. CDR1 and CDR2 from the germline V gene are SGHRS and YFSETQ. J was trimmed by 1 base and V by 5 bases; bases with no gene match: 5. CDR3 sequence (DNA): TGCGCCAGCAGTTCCGACAGGGGTTCCTACGAGCAGTACTTC. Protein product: CASSSDRGSYEQYF.

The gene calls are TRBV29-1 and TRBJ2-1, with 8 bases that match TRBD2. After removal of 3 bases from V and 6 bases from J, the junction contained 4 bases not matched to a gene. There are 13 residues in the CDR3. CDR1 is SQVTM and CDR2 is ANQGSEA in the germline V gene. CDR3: CSVDGTRGNEQFF. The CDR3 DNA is TGCAGCGTTGATGGGACTAGAGGCAATGAGCAGTTCTTC.

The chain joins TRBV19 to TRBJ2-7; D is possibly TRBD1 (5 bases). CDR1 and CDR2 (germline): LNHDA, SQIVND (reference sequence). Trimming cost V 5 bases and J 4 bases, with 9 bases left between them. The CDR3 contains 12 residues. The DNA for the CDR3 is TGTGCCAGTAGTTCCCAGGGATACGAGCAGTACTTC. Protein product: CASSSQGYEQYF.

CDR3 nucleotides: TGTGCCAGCAGCACGGACAACGAGCAGTACTTC. The encoded protein is CASSTDNEQYF. The chain employs TRBV7-6 and TRBJ2-7, with D possibly being TRBD1 (5 bases). The V gene's germline CDR1 is SGHVS and CDR2 FNYEAQ. V lost 5 bases and J lost 5, with 7 bases in between. The CDR3 has 11 residues.

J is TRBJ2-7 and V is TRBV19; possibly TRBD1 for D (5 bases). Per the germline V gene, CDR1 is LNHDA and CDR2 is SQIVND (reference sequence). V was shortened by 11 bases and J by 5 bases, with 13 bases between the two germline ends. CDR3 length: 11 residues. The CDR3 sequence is CASAGMHEQYF. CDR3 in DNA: TGTGCCTCGGCAGGGATGCACGAGCAGTACTTC. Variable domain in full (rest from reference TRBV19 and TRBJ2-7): DGGITQSPKYLFRKEGQNVTLSCEQNLNHDAMYWYRQDPGQGLRLIYYSQIVNDFQKGDIAEGYSVSREKKESFPLTVTSAQKNPTAFYLCASAGMHEQYFGPGTRLTVT.

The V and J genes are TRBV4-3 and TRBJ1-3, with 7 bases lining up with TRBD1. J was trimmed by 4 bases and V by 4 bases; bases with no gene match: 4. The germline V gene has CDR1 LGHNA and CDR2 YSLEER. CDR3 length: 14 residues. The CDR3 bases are TGCGCCAGCAGCCCTTCGGGACAGGGAAACACCATATATTTT. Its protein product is CASSPSGQGNTIYF.

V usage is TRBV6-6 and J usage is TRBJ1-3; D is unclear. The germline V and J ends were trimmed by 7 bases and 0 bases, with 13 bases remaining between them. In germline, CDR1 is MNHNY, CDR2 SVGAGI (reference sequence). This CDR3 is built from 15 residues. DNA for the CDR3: TGTGCCAGCACGTCAGGCCTATACTCTGGAAACACCATATATTTT. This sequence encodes CASTSGLYSGNTIYF.

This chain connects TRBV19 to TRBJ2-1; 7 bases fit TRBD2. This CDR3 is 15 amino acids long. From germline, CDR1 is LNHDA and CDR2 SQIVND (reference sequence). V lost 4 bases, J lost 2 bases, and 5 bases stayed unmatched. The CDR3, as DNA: TGTGCCAGTAGTAAGGGAGGGGCCACCTACAATGAGCAGTTCTTC. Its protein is CASSKGGATYNEQFF.

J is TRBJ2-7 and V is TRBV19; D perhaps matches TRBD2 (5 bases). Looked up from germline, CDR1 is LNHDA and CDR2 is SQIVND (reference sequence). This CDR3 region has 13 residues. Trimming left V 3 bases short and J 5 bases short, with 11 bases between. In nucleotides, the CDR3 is TGTGCCAGTAGTATCTCAAGGGAGAACGAGCAGTACTTC. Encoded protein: CASSISRENEQYF.

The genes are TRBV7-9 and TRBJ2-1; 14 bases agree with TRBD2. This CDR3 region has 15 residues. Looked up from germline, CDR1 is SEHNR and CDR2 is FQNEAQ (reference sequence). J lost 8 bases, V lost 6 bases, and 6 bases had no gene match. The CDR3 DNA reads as TGTGCCAGCAGTTCAGGGACTAGCGGGGGTTATGAGCAGTTCTTC. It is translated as CASSSGTSGGYEQFF.

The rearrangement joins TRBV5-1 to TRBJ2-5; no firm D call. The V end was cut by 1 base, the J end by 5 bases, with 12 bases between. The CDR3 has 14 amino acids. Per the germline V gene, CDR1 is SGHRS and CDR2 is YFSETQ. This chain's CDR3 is CASSLLSGRETQYF. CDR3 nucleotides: TGCGCCAGCAGCTTGCTGAGTGGGCGTGAGACCCAGTACTTC.

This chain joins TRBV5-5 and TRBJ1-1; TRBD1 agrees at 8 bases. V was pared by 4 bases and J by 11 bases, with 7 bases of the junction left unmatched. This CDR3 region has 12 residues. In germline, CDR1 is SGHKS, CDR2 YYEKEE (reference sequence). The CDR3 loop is CASSQDRAGAFF. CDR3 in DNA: TGTGCCAGCAGCCAGGACAGGGCGGGCGCTTTCTTT.